The clone carrying this T cell receptor (beta chain) appeared a few times. These data belong to a study of shared T cell receptors in the human thymus. Per the germline V gene, CDR1 is LNHDA and CDR2 is SQIVND (reference sequence). The CDR3 loop spans 14 amino acids. The ends lost 5 bases at V and 8 bases at J; junction bases unmatched: 9. Profiling relied on immunoSEQ multiplex PCR, and the TCRdb table lists in-frame clones only, not all of them. In the table there are about 660,000 clones, roughly 88% of which are singletons. The same specimen was also included in a second study, on human thymus T cells. That source reports: The thymus tissue came from resections taken during corrective heart surgery. Related studies noted strongly shared thymic repertoires across unrelated people.

The TCR originated in a boy less than two years old with a congenital heart defect. This sequence joins TRBV19 and TRBJ1-2; TRBD1 matches at 9 bases. Sequencing was performed on thymocytes. The CDR3 sequence: CASSATGGARGYTF. In DNA, the CDR3 is TGTGCCAGTAGTGCAACAGGGGGCGCGCGGGGCTACACCTTC. Full variable domain (outside the CDR3, taken from reference TRBV19 and TRBJ1-2): DGGITQSPKYLFRKEGQNVTLSCEQNLNHDAMYWYRQDPGQGLRLIYYSQIVNDFQKGDIAEGYSVSREKKESFPLTVTSAQKNPTAFYLCASSATGGARGYTFGSGTRLTVV.